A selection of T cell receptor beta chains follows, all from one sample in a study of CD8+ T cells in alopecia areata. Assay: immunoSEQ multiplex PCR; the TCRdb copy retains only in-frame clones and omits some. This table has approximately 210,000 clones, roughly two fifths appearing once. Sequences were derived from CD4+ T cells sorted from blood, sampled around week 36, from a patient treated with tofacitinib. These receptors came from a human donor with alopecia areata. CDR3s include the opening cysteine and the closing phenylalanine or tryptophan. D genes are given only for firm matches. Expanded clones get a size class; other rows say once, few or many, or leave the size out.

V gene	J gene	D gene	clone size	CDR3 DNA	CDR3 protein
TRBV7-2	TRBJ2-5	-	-	TGTGCCAGCAGCTTGGGGGGGGCAGTCCAAGAGACCCAGTACTTC	CASSLGGAVQETQYF
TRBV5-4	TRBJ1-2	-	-	TGTGCCAGCAGCTTGGACAGGGCTGACTATGGCTACACCTTC	CASSLDRADYGYTF
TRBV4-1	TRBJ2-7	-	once	TGCGCCAGCAGCCGCCCCGGACAGTCCCCGCCCCGGGAGCAGTACTTC	CASSRPGQSPPREQYF
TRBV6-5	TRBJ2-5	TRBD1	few	TGTGCCAGCAGTATAAACAGGGGACCTCAAGAGACCCAGTACTTC	CASSINRGPQETQYF
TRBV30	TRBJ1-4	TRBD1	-	TGTGCCTGGGCTAAGGGACAGACTAATGAAAAACTGTTTTTT	CAWAKGQTNEKLFF
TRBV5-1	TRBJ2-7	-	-	TGCGCCAGCAGCCCAATTCTCCGTTCCCAAGGTGAGCAGTACTTC	CASSPILRSQGEQYF
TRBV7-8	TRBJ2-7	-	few	TGTGCCAGCAGCTCCAACCTTGTGGCCTACGAGCAGTACTTC	CASSSNLVAYEQYF
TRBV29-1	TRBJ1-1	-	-	TGCAGCGTGGGCGTTCGACGCGACACTGAAGCTTTCTTT	CSVGVRRDTEAFF
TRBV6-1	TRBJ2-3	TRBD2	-	TGTGCCAGCAGTGACCCCCCTCGAGGGGGACTAGCGGGAACAGATACGCAGTATTTT	CASSDPPRGGLAGTDTQYF
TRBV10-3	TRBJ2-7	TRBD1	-	TGTGCCATCAGGCCCCCAGGGGGATCCTACGAGCAGTACTTC	CAIRPPGGSYEQYF
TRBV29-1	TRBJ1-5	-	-	TGCAGCGTTGCACAGAATAGCAATCAGCCCCAGCATTTT	CSVAQNSNQPQHF
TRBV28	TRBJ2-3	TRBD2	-	TGTGCCAGTAGGACTAGCGGCACAGATACGCAGTATTTT	CASRTSGTDTQYF
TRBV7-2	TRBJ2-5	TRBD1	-	TGTGCCAGCAGCCGGACAGGGGAAGAGACCCAGTACTTC	CASSRTGEETQYF
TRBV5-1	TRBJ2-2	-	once	TGCGCCAGCAGCTTGGCTCAGGGAACCGGGGAGCTGTTTTTT	CASSLAQGTGELFF
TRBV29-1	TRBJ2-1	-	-	TGCAGTACTTGGGCCAACAACAATGAGCAGTTCTTC	CSTWANNNEQFF
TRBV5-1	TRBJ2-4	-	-	TGCGCCAGCAGCTCCGGGGTAGCCAAAAACATTCAGTACTTC	CASSSGVAKNIQYF
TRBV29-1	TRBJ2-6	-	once	TGCAGCGCCCTTACAGAATCTGGGGCCAACGTCCTGACTTTC	CSALTESGANVLTF
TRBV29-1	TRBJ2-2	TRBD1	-	TGCAGCGTTGACAGGGGGTCAGGCACCGGGGAGCTGTTTTTT	CSVDRGSGTGELFF
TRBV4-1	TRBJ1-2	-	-	TGCGCCAGCAGCCAAAGCCCCAGGGATTCGCTTGGTGGCTACACCTTC	CASSQSPRDSLGGYTF
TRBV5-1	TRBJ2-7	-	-	TGCGCCAGCAGCTTAGGCAGCTCCTACGAGCAGTACTTC	CASSLGSSYEQYF
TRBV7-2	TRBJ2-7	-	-	TGTGCCAGCAGCTTAGCTTATCAGAGGGGGTTCCCCTCCTACGAGCAGTACTTC	CASSLAYQRGFPSYEQYF
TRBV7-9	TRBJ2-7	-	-	TGTGCCAGCAGCTTATCCCACGAGCAGTACTTC	CASSLSHEQYF
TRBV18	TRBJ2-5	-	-	TGTGCCAGCTCACCCGGACATCTCCAAGAGACCCAGTACTTC	CASSPGHLQETQYF
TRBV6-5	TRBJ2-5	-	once	TGTGCCAGCAGTTACTCGACGGGTCAGGAGACCCAGTACTTC	CASSYSTGQETQYF
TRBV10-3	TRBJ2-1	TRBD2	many	TGTGCCACTCGGGCTAGCGGGAGGGCGGACAATGAGCAGTTCTTC	CATRASGRADNEQFF
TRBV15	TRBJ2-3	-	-	TGTGCCACCAGCCCGGGGAACCCGGATACGCAGTATTTT	CATSPGNPDTQYF
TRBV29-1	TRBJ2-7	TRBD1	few	TGCAGCGTGCGGACAGGGGGATTCTACGAGCAGTACTTC	CSVRTGGFYEQYF
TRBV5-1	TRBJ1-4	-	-	TGCGCCAGCAGCCCGGTGGCGGGTAATGAAAAACTGTTTTTT	CASSPVAGNEKLFF
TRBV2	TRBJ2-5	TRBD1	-	TGTGCCAGCAGTGCCCACAGGGGGCAGGAGACCCAGTACTTC	CASSAHRGQETQYF
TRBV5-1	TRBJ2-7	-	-	TGCGCCAGCAGGTCAGACAGTTACGAGCAGTACTTC	CASRSDSYEQYF
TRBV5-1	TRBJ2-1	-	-	TGCGCCAGCAGCACCGGGACTTCCCCAGAGCAGTTCTTC	CASSTGTSPEQFF
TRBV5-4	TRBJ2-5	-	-	TGTGCCAGCAGCTCCCAGACAGGCGGCTCGGAGACCCAGTACTTC	CASSSQTGGSETQYF
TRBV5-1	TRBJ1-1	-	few	TGCGCCAGCAGCACACATCCGGACGGGGGGACTGAAGCTTTCTTT	CASSTHPDGGTEAFF
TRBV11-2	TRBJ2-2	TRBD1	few	TGTGCCAGCAGCCCCGGGACAGGGGTGGTCGGGGAGCTGTTTTTT	CASSPGTGVVGELFF
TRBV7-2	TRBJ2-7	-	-	TGTGCCAGCAGCTTAACTAGTAGTTACGAGCAGTACTTC	CASSLTSSYEQYF
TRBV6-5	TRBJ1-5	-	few	TGTGCCAGCACCCTCCGAGGGGCAGGCCATCAGCCCCAGCATTTT	CASTLRGAGHQPQHF
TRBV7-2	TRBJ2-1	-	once	TGTGCCAGCAGCTCGACTGGAAATGAGCAGTTCTTC	CASSSTGNEQFF
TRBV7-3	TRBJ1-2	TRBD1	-	TGTGCCAGCAGCCCCGGGACAGGGGTAGGCTACACCTTC	CASSPGTGVGYTF
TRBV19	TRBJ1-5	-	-	TGTGCCAGTACCCGGGGCAGCAATCAGCCCCAGCATTTT	CASTRGSNQPQHF
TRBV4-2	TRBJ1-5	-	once	TGTGCCAGCAGCTTAGACCCCCAGAACCAGCCCCAGCATTTT	CASSLDPQNQPQHF
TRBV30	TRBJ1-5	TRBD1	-	TGTGCCTGGAGGGGGACAGGGCTAGGCAATCAGCCCCAGCATTTT	CAWRGTGLGNQPQHF
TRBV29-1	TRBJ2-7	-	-	TGCAGCGTAGTCGGCAGGGACTACGAGCAGTACTTC	CSVVGRDYEQYF